A selection of T cell receptor beta chains follows, all from one sample in a study of blood T cells in healthy people across ages. TCRdb itself ran the 5' RACE reads through MiXCR, one entry per CDR3 protein. The table has fewer than 650,000 distinct CDR3 sequences, about 29% seen once. These records were also assigned to another study, of T cells of mothers and their children.

The sequenced sample was blood. The receptors here all came from a boy under 10 years old in good health. Both conserved end residues are part of each CDR3. Not all rows give a size; the values are once, few, many and, for expanded clones, a class.

>TRBJ2-5|TRBV7-9|.
CASSLAVRQGGQETQYF
>TRBJ2-3|TRBV5-6|few
CASSLPDRPFSTDTQYF
>TRBJ2-1|TRBV29-1|few
CSVVLTRVLGEQFF
>TRBJ2-1|TRBV7-6|.
CASSLNGEDNEQFF
>TRBJ1-4|TRBV7-2|.
CASSLSPYGKLFF
>TRBJ2-2|TRBV12-3/TRBV12-4|.
CASSLRLADTGELFF
>TRBJ2-7|TRBV7-2|few
CASSLSVAGTYEQYF
>TRBJ2-4|TRBV6-6|.
CASSYRDRENIQYF
>TRBJ1-2|TRBV7-9|few
CASSLEARTYGYTF
>TRBJ2-3|TRBV4-1|few
CASSRMGGLAADTQYF
>TRBJ2-7|TRBV29-1|.
CSVEGGQGGYEQYF
>TRBJ1-6|TRBV28|.
CASTPGTGGDSPLHF
>TRBJ2-3|TRBV20-1|few
CSASVEGASDTQYF
>TRBJ2-5|TRBV25-1|.
CASSGQGGISETQYF
>TRBJ2-7|TRBV4-1|.
CASSPKGDSLGEQYF
>TRBJ1-3|TRBV12-3/TRBV12-4|.
CASSSTRSTGNTIYF
>TRBJ1-1|TRBV4-1|few
CASSLSPGGSAGYTEAFF
>TRBJ2-2|TRBV4-3|.
CASSQDSSGGELFF
>TRBJ1-2|TRBV19|many
CASSRVRGRGYGYTF
>TRBJ2-5|TRBV5-5|.
CATDRGLTREETQYF
>TRBJ1-5|TRBV20-1|.
CSALGQPLGQPQHF
>TRBJ2-1|TRBV3-1|.
CASSYFSGGPEEQFF
>TRBJ1-2|TRBV5-5|.
CASSLERKEYGYTF
>TRBJ2-5|TRBV27|.
CASSASTRLGGETQYF
>TRBJ2-1|TRBV7-9|.
CASSWTTEQFF
>TRBJ2-7|TRBV27|few
CASRDTGASSYEQYF
>TRBJ1-2|TRBV7-6|.
CASSLATGDHGYTF
>TRBJ2-5|TRBV29-1|many
CSARGQVVETQYF
>TRBJ2-3|TRBV27|.
CASSEEQGTDTQYF
>.|TRBV29-1|.
CSAAGILESEQYF
>.|TRBV12-3/TRBV12-4|.
CASRGGRDEQFF
>TRBJ2-7|TRBV6-2/TRBV6-3|few
CASTRSGAPYEQYF
>TRBJ2-5|TRBV7-9|.
CGSGGSETQYF
>TRBJ2-5|TRBV24-1|.
CATSDREGRGQETQYF
>TRBJ1-1|TRBV7-2|.
CASSLAGGQMTEAFF
>TRBJ2-2|TRBV7-3|few
CASSVTGFSTGELFF
>TRBJ1-5|TRBV6-5|few
CASSSRGQPQHF
>TRBJ2-1|TRBV20-1|.
CSANLAGVHLEQFF
>TRBJ2-2|TRBV2|.
CASREGEGELFF
>TRBJ2-5|TRBV5-1|.
CASSVTGTSGRAGQTQYF
>.|TRBV6-5|.
CASRRTGTGQETQYF
>TRBJ2-7|TRBV10-3|.
CAISETDPIYEQYF
>TRBJ2-1|TRBV12-3/TRBV12-4|.
CASSFGQGTYNEQFF
>TRBJ2-6|TRBV12-3/TRBV12-4|few
CASSYATNVLTF
>.|TRBV30|.
CAWSSPGPRNNEQFF